The next 30 T cell receptor beta chains were all read from a single sample in a study of cytomegalovirus exposure and HLA in healthy donors. Both 60 Vbeta primers and 13 Jbeta primers went into the PCR. The assay was immunoSEQ multiplex PCR, and TCRdb's table has in-frame clones only and misses some. Seen here are about 210,000 clones, 83% observed once, and the top ten hold around 1.6%. Sequenced material: PBMCs. The receptors stem from a man aged 40-49 years in good health and CMV-seropositive.

The CDR3 DNA sequence: TGTGCCAGCTCACGACAGGGTAGACAGGATGGCTACACCTTC. Its translation: CASSRQGRQDGYTF. This chain links TRBV18 with TRBJ1-2, with 7 bases that match TRBD1. V lost 4 bases and J lost 6; bases outside the gene matches: 8. The CDR3 has 14 residues. Germline V CDR1 and CDR2: KGHSH, LQKENI.

A single count supports this clone. The chain couples TRBV28 to TRBJ1-2; TRBD1 matches at 8 bases. Per germline, CDR1 MDHEN and CDR2 SYDVKM. The CDR3 is 14 residues long. V lost 5 bases to trimming and J lost 3 bases; unmatched junction nucleotides: 5. The CDR3 nucleotides read TGTGCCAGCAGTACATCGACAGGGGACTATGGCTACACCTTC. This sequence encodes CASSTSTGDYGYTF.

In its sample, this clone was seen a few times. The chain joins TRBV6-4 to TRBJ2-1; 12 bases line up with TRBD2. Germline trimming cut 5 bases from V and 4 bases from J; bases unmatched to any gene: 3. The CDR3 is 15 residues long. Per the germline V gene, CDR1 is MRHNA and CDR2 is SNTAGT. The CDR3 region has the DNA TGTGCCAGCAGTCGGACTAGCGGGGAATACAATGAGCAGTTCTTC. Translated: CASSRTSGEYNEQFF.

This clone was recorded a few times. This chain joins TRBV7-6 and TRBJ2-1; D ambiguous. V was clipped by 4 bases and J by 4 bases, with 5 bases between them. The germline V gene encodes CDR1 SGHVS and CDR2 FNYEAQ. This CDR3 contains 12 residues. The DNA for the CDR3 is TGTGCCAGCAGCTCTCTATACAATGAGCAGTTCTTC. It specifies CASSSLYNEQFF.

The V and J genes are TRBV19 and TRBJ1-4, with D possibly being TRBD1 (6 bases). Germline V lookup: CDR1 LNHDA, CDR2 SQIVND (reference sequence). V was shortened by 11 bases and J by 5 bases, with 18 bases between the two germline ends. The CDR3 runs 14 residues. The CDR3 loop is CALMFRGGNEKLFF. The CDR3 nucleotides read TGTGCCCTAATGTTCAGGGGTGGGAATGAAAAACTGTTTTTT.

This sequence joins TRBV10-3 and TRBJ1-2; D is uncertain. Trimming stripped 0 bases from V and 5 bases from J, with 4 bases between. The CDR3 spans 12 residues. Germline loops: CDR1 ENHRY, CDR2 SYGVKD. The CDR3 sequence: CAISESEYGYTF. CDR3 in DNA: TGTGCCATCAGTGAGTCGGAGTATGGCTACACCTTC.

The CDR3 protein is CARNLGDLYF. The CDR3 DNA reads as TGCGCCAGAAACCTAGGGGATTTGTACTTC. The V call is TRBV23-1, the J call TRBJ2-7, with D possibly being TRBD1 (5 bases). TRBV23-1 belongs to the ORF category, with a function that is uncertain. The CDR3 consists of 10 residues. V was clipped by 9 bases and J by 12 bases, with 15 bases between them.

This chain links TRBV6-4 with TRBJ1-4; TRBD1 aligns across 9 bases. CDR1 and CDR2 from the germline V gene are MRHNA and SNTAGT. With V trimmed by 10 bases and J by 3 bases, 3 bases remained unmatched. CDR3 length: 13 residues. For the CDR3, the DNA is TGTGCCATGGGACAGGGCCCTAATGAAAAACTGTTTTTT. It is translated as CAMGQGPNEKLFF.

This chain links TRBV5-4 with TRBJ2-5, with 9 bases aligning to TRBD1. V dropped 3 bases and J dropped 4; count of bases not matched to a gene: 4. CDR1 SGHNT and CDR2 YYREEE come from the germline V gene (reference sequence). The CDR3 contains 14 residues. This CDR3 is CASSSRQGGETQYF. In nucleotides, the CDR3 is TGTGCCAGCAGCTCTCGACAGGGGGGAGAGACCCAGTACTTC.

This clone was seen once. The chain uses TRBV4-1 and TRBJ1-1; perhaps TRBD1 as D (5 bases). CDR1 and CDR2 (germline): MGHRA, YSYEKL. The ends were cut back, 2 bases at V and 0 bases at J, with 7 bases in the middle. This CDR3 has 14 amino acids. The CDR3 region is CASSQSRVNTEAFF. The CDR3 DNA follows: TGCGCCAGCAGCCAATCCAGGGTGAACACTGAAGCTTTCTTT.

This clone was observed a few times. This rearrangement joins TRBV9 to TRBJ1-1; 9 bases fit TRBD1. Germline V lookup: CDR1 SGDLS, CDR2 YYNGEE. The V segment lost 3 bases and the J segment 5 bases; nucleotides outside the gene matches: 5. The CDR3 covers 14 residues. The CDR3 protein is CASSGGTGSTEAFF. The CDR3 nucleotides read TGTGCCAGCAGCGGGGGGACAGGGAGTACTGAAGCTTTCTTT.

This chain links TRBV28 with TRBJ2-1; TRBD1 agrees at 10 bases. J gave up 7 bases and V 6 bases, and 9 bases lay outside the gene matches. Germline CDR1 is MDHEN and CDR2 is SYDVKM. The length of the CDR3 is 15 residues. The CDR3, as DNA: TGTGCCAGCAGCTCCCCCGGGACAGGGGTAAATGAGCAGTTCTTC. It yields the protein CASSSPGTGVNEQFF.

The J gene is TRBJ1-2, the V gene TRBV6-6; 8 nucleotides match TRBD1. The CDR3 has 14 amino acids. J lost 7 bases, V lost 4 bases, and 8 bases had no gene match. Germline V gene sequence: CDR1 MNHNY, CDR2 SVGAGI (reference sequence). In DNA form, the CDR3 reads TGTGCCAGCAGTTTATCACTGGACAGGGCTGGCTACACCTTC. It yields the protein CASSLSLDRAGYTF.

The chain employs TRBV10-1 and TRBJ2-7, with D possibly TRBD2 on 5 matching bases. This CDR3 is built from 13 residues. Per the germline V gene, CDR1 is WNHNN and CDR2 is SYGVQD (reference sequence). V was trimmed by 2 bases and J by 6 bases, leaving 11 bases between them. The CDR3 bases are TGCGCCAGCAGTGAGGGAGCGGTCGGCGAGCAGTACTTC. Encoded protein: CASSEGAVGEQYF.

The V call is TRBV7-9, the J call TRBJ2-7; 8 bases fit TRBD1. J lost 3 bases, V lost 5 bases, and 12 bases had no gene match. The CDR3 is 16 residues long. In germline, CDR1 is SEHNR, CDR2 FQNEAQ (reference sequence). CDR3 residues: CASSVTGTGPFYEQYF. CDR3 in DNA: TGTGCCAGCAGCGTAACCGGGACAGGTCCCTTCTACGAGCAGTACTTC.

V is TRBV18 and J is TRBJ2-3, with D unresolved. The germline V gene has CDR1 KGHSH and CDR2 LQKENI. V gave up 2 bases and J gave up 3 bases, with 6 bases separating them. This CDR3 is built from 13 residues. The CDR3 sequence is CASSPTMTDTQYF. The CDR3 nucleotides read TGTGCCAGCTCACCAACTATGACAGATACGCAGTATTTT.

This clone has a single count. J is TRBJ1-4 and V is TRBV6-5, with D possibly matching TRBD1 (5 bases). This CDR3 has 13 amino acids. V shed 11 bases and J shed 4 bases, with 14 bases lying between them. CDR1 is MNHEY, CDR2 SVGAGI, per germline. CDR3 nucleotides: TGTGCCGGAAGGGGCGGCGATAATGAAAAACTGTTTTTT. Translation gives CAGRGGDNEKLFF.

The chain couples TRBV19 to TRBJ1-2; TRBD1 might be the D (6 bases). This CDR3 has 14 residues. Between the trimmed V and J ends, which lost 4 bases and 0 bases, there was a span of 9 bases. Germline V gene sequence: CDR1 LNHDA, CDR2 SQIVND (reference sequence). CDR3 in DNA: TGTGCCAGTAGTAGGGACACGACTAACTATGGCTACACCTTC. Its translation is CASSRDTTNYGYTF.

A few counts support this clone. The J gene is TRBJ2-1, the V gene TRBV27; 8 nucleotides match TRBD1. J gave up 4 bases and V 5 bases, and 13 bases lay outside the gene matches. The CDR3 contains 17 residues. CDR1 is MNHEY, CDR2 SMNVEV, per germline (reference sequence). CDR3 region: CASSTARTGSLYNEQFF. CDR3 bases: TGTGCCAGCAGTACAGCTAGGACAGGGTCTTTGTACAATGAGCAGTTCTTC.

CDR3 sequence: CASNKGGGSYNEQFF. CDR3 in DNA: TGTGCCAGCAACAAGGGAGGTGGCTCCTACAATGAGCAGTTCTTC. This chain links TRBV7-9 with TRBJ2-1; weak D call: TRBD2 (6 bases). The CDR3 is 15 amino acids. The V gene lost 7 bases and the J gene lost 0 bases, with 13 bases spanning the gap. Germline assignment: CDR1 SEHNR and CDR2 FQNEAQ (reference sequence).

The chain links TRBV2 to TRBJ2-1; 11 nucleotides agree with TRBD2. The CDR3 is 15 amino acids. V lost 6 bases and J lost 4; bases outside the gene matches: 5. Germline lookup yields CDR1 SNHLY and CDR2 FYNNEI. CDR3 sequence reads: CASSETSGVYNEQFF. For the CDR3, the DNA is TGTGCCAGCAGCGAGACTAGCGGGGTTTACAATGAGCAGTTCTTC.

The J gene is TRBJ2-5, the V gene TRBV11-2, with unresolved D. The ends were cut back, 3 bases at V and 1 base at J, with 12 bases in the middle. This CDR3 spans 15 amino acids. CDR1 SGHAT and CDR2 FQNNGV come from the germline V gene. The CDR3 loop is CASSFRPGSQETQYF. DNA of the CDR3: TGTGCCAGCAGCTTCCGCCCGGGTAGCCAAGAGACCCAGTACTTC.

This clone occurred a few times. CDR3 amino acids: CASSLRQGYRKAFF. CDR3 DNA sequence: TGCGCCAGCAGCTTGAGGCAGGGATACCGCAAAGCTTTCTTT. The chain couples TRBV5-1 to TRBJ1-1; TRBD1 is a possible D gene (5 bases). V was clipped by 1 base and J by 9 bases, with 16 bases between them. The CDR3 extends over 14 amino acids. Germline-derived CDR1 and CDR2 are SGHRS and YFSETQ. Full variable domain (missing parts from reference TRBV5-1 and TRBJ1-1): KAGVTQTPRYLIKTRGQQVTLSCSPISGHRSVSWYQQTPGQGLQFLFEYFSETQRNKGNFPGRFSGRQFSNSRSEMNVSTLELGDSALYLCASSLRQGYRKAFFGQGTRLTVV.

The chain uses TRBV30 and TRBJ2-5; D unresolved. With 5 bases removed from V and 5 bases from J, the gap between germline ends came to 15 bases. This CDR3 spans 13 amino acids. CDR1 is GTSNPN and CDR2 is SVGIG in the germline V gene (reference sequence). CDR3 sequence reads: CAWLKSAGETQYF. DNA of the CDR3: TGTGCCTGGTTAAAATCGGCCGGGGAGACCCAGTACTTC.

The J gene is TRBJ2-1, the V gene TRBV5-4; 10 nucleotides line up with TRBD2. Germline trimming cut 4 bases from V and 7 bases from J; bases unmatched to any gene: 8. The CDR3 has 15 amino acids. The germline V gene has CDR1 SGHNT and CDR2 YYREEE (reference sequence). The DNA of the CDR3 is TGTGCCAGCAGCCGGCTAGCGGGAGACACGAATGAGCAGTTCTTC. Amino acid sequence: CASSRLAGDTNEQFF.

The J gene is TRBJ2-3, the V gene TRBV5-1; D is ambiguous. Trimming cost V 5 bases and J 0 bases, with 7 bases left between them. The CDR3 length is 13 residues. Germline V CDR1 and CDR2: SGHRS, YFSETQ. The CDR3 DNA reads as TGCGCCAGCAGGTCCATTAGCACAGATACGCAGTATTTT. This translates into CASRSISTDTQYF.

This chain joins TRBV9 and TRBJ1-3, with 7 bases matching TRBD1. The CDR3 contains 18 residues. Germline assignment: CDR1 SGDLS and CDR2 YYNGEE. The junction had 9 bases not matched to a gene; V was cut back by 0 bases and J by 0 bases. The DNA for the CDR3 is TGTGCCAGCAGCGTAGCTAGTTTACAGGGGAGCTCTGGAAACACCATATATTTT. This translates into CASSVASLQGSSGNTIYF.

The chain joins TRBV27 to TRBJ1-5; maybe TRBD1 (6 bases). In germline, CDR1 is MNHEY, CDR2 SMNVEV (reference sequence). This CDR3 has 14 amino acids. Trimming stripped 1 base from V and 7 bases from J, with 11 bases between. Written as DNA, the CDR3 is TGTGCCAGCAGTTTATTTGCAGGGGACCAGCCCCAGCATTTT. This sequence encodes CASSLFAGDQPQHF.

V is TRBV6-1 and J is TRBJ1-2; unclear D gene. Trimming left V 6 bases short and J 5 bases short, with 10 bases between. This CDR3 comprises 12 residues. Germline V gene data show CDR1 as MNHNS and CDR2 as SASEGT. CDR3 DNA sequence: TGTGCCAGCAGATCCTACCGGTATGGCTACACCTTC. Translation gives CASRSYRYGYTF.

The chain couples TRBV21-1 to TRBJ1-4; the table's D call TRBD1 went unverified against the DNA. TRBV21-1 is a pseudogene locus. The CDR3 covers 17 residues. The CDR3 spells CASSTRTGPTTNEKLFF. The DNA of the CDR3 is TGTGCCAGCAGCACTCGGACAGGGCCCACAACTAATGAAAAACTGTTTTTT.